These 12 T cell receptor beta chains came from one sample sequenced in a study of blood T cell repertoires in COVID-19 (dated by TCRdb to 2018 to 2020). The method was the immunoSEQ multiplex PCR assay. This immuneACCESS table, as held by TCRdb, lists in-frame sequences with V and J called but not all clones. Of the missing ones, under half trace to an unresolved V gene in checked studies; the others have no known cause. Present in this sample are roughly 400,000 clones, 88% of which were seen just once. The ten most abundant clones make up approximately 2% of the sample. Material: PBMCs or T cells enriched from blood (not recorded which). These receptors were collected from a woman in her 40s with acute COVID-19.

The J gene is TRBJ1-2, the V gene TRBV2, with D possibly TRBD1 on 6 matching bases. CDR1 SNHLY and CDR2 FYNNEI come from the germline V gene. V gave up 7 bases and J gave up 3 bases, with 15 bases separating them. The CDR3 is made up of 14 amino acids. The CDR3 coding sequence is TGTGCCAGCACTGAGACAGGTTACTACTATGGCTACACCTTC. This gives the protein CASTETGYYYGYTF.

V and J are TRBV5-4 and TRBJ1-1, with a tentative D call TRBD1 (6 bases). V was trimmed by 5 bases and J by 1 base, leaving 9 bases between them. Germline V gives CDR1 SGHNT, CDR2 YYREEE (reference sequence). This CDR3 has 13 amino acids. This chain's CDR3 is CASRGASNTEAFF. In DNA, the CDR3 is TGTGCCAGCAGGGGGGCTTCGAACACTGAAGCTTTCTTT.

This clone was found once. V and J are TRBV5-1 and TRBJ2-1, with D perhaps TRBD1 (5 bases). The V and J ends lost 4 bases and 5 bases respectively, with 10 bases between them. Germline values: CDR1 SGHRS, CDR2 YFSETQ. The CDR3 totals 13 residues. The CDR3 nucleotides read TGCGCCAGCAGCCACGACAGTAACAATGAGCAGTTCTTC. Protein product: CASSHDSNNEQFF.

The rearrangement links TRBV5-1 to TRBJ1-4; TRBD1 matches 10 bases. Unmatched junction bases numbered 5, after V lost 3 bases and J lost 6 bases. CDR1 is SGHRS, CDR2 YFSETQ, per germline. There are 15 residues in the CDR3. The CDR3 DNA is TGCGCCAGCAGCTGGGGACAGGGGCGCCATGAAAAACTGTTTTTT. It is translated as CASSWGQGRHEKLFF.

This chain uses TRBV30 with TRBJ1-6; 7 bases fit TRBD1. The CDR3 runs to 15 residues. The V and J ends lost 2 bases and 4 bases, in that order; junction bases with no gene match: 5. Germline V gene data show CDR1 as GTSNPN and CDR2 as SVGIG (reference sequence). The CDR3 region is CAWSTDRAYNSPLHF. The CDR3 region has the DNA TGTGCCTGGAGTACCGACAGGGCGTATAATTCACCCCTCCACTTT.

This chain uses TRBV29-1 with TRBJ2-6; possibly TRBD2 for D (5 bases). V was cut by 7 bases and J by 0 bases, with 13 bases left in between. The CDR3 consists of 15 residues. Germline lookup yields CDR1 SQVTM and CDR2 ANQGSEA. CDR3 region: CSADLGSSGANVLTF. Here the CDR3 DNA reads TGCAGCGCCGACTTGGGGAGCTCTGGGGCCAACGTCCTGACTTTC.

The V call is TRBV7-9, the J call TRBJ2-2; D remains unclear. The germline V gene has CDR1 SEHNR and CDR2 FQNEAQ (reference sequence). Trimming took off 2 bases at V and 5 bases at J, with 18 bases between the two ends. This CDR3 is built from 17 residues. CDR3 sequence: CASSLKSSTVRTGELFF. The CDR3 DNA reads TGTGCCAGCAGCTTAAAAAGTTCAACAGTTCGAACCGGGGAGCTGTTTTTT.

V usage is TRBV5-1 and J usage is TRBJ2-1; TRBD1 matches 12 bases. Germline lookup yields CDR1 SGHRS and CDR2 YFSETQ. V gave up 5 bases and J gave up 8 bases; unmatched junction bases: 5. The CDR3 runs 14 residues. The CDR3 sequence is CASSTGTGGYEQFF. The DNA of the CDR3 is TGCGCCAGCAGTACCGGGACAGGGGGCTATGAGCAGTTCTTC. The entire variable domain, with the rest obtained from reference TRBV5-1 and TRBJ2-1, is as follows: KAGVTQTPRYLIKTRGQQVTLSCSPISGHRSVSWYQQTPGQGLQFLFEYFSETQRNKGNFPGRFSGRQFSNSRSEMNVSTLELGDSALYLCASSTGTGGYEQFFGPGTRLTVL.

The chain employs TRBV7-9 and TRBJ2-7; D unresolved. The CDR3 consists of 14 residues. V lost 3 bases and J lost 6, with 15 bases in between. Germline CDR1 SEHNR, CDR2 FQNEAQ (reference sequence). For the CDR3, the DNA is TGTGCCAGCAGCTTCTCCCAGTTGGGCTTCGAGCAGTACTTC. Its translation: CASSFSQLGFEQYF.

In this sample, this clone turned up a few times. Other nucleotide sequences in the sample specify the same CDR3. The V gene is TRBV5-1, the J gene TRBJ2-3; the D is unclear. Germline-derived CDR1 and CDR2 are SGHRS and YFSETQ. Trimming left V 0 bases short and J 5 bases short, with 7 bases between. This CDR3 has 13 amino acids. CDR3 region: CASSLVGGDTQYF. The CDR3 nucleotides are TGCGCCAGCAGCTTGGTTGGCGGAGATACGCAGTATTTT.

The chain has TRBV18 and TRBJ1-2; D gene unclear. Looked up from germline, CDR1 is KGHSH and CDR2 is LQKENI. The CDR3 sequence is 14 residues long. The V end was cut by 3 bases, the J end by 8 bases, with 16 bases between. The DNA for the CDR3 is TGTGCCAGCTCACCGCTCAGCGGGGTACGGGGCTACACCTTC. Its protein is CASSPLSGVRGYTF.

The chain joins TRBV6-4 to TRBJ1-1; D is unresolved. The germline CDR1 and CDR2 sequences are MRHNA and SNTAGT. The CDR3 consists of 13 residues. The germline V and J ends were trimmed by 6 bases and 2 bases, with 10 bases remaining between them. The CDR3 sequence is CASSLQINTEAFF. DNA of the CDR3: TGTGCCAGCAGCTTACAGATTAACACTGAAGCTTTCTTT.